Below are 32 T cell receptor beta chains sequenced from a single sample in a study of blood T cell repertoires in COVID-19. The table came from immunoSEQ multiplex PCR; TCRdb's copy has only in-frame clones and leaves some out. The repertoire holds around 100,000 clones, with roughly nine tenths as singletons. What was sequenced was peripheral blood. Receptors were obtained from a woman at least 80 years old in a cohort sampled during active COVID-19.

This clone was picked up one time. The chain recombines TRBV19 with TRBJ1-5; maybe TRBD1 (6 bases). V was trimmed by 4 bases and J by 0 bases, leaving 19 bases between them. Germline-derived CDR1 and CDR2 are LNHDA and SQIVND (reference sequence). The CDR3 is 18 residues long. CDR3 sequence: CASSTSLRQAASNQPQHF. In nucleotides, the CDR3 is TGTGCCAGTAGTACCTCACTACGACAGGCGGCTAGCAATCAGCCCCAGCATTTT.

This clone was seen once. The chain links TRBV3-1 (or the pseudogene TRBV3-2) to TRBJ2-2; 9 bases are a match to TRBD2. Germline lookup yields CDR1 LGHDT and CDR2 YNNKEL (reference sequence). The CDR3 totals 16 residues. V was clipped by 5 bases and J by 1 base; unmatched bases: 5. As DNA, the CDR3 is TGTGCCAGCAGCTTCCGACTAGCGGTGAACACCGGGGAGCTGTTTTTT. Translation gives CASSFRLAVNTGELFF.

CDR3 protein: CASSRGLAGGPYNEQFF. CDR3 DNA: TGTGCCAGCAGCCGAGGACTAGCGGGAGGGCCTTACAATGAGCAGTTCTTC. V and J are TRBV6-6 and TRBJ2-1; 15 bases are a match to TRBD2. CDR3 length equals 17 residues. Germline loops: CDR1 MNHNY, CDR2 SVGAGI (reference sequence). With V trimmed by 6 bases and J by 4 bases, 7 bases remained unmatched.

The rearrangement joins TRBV19 to TRBJ1-4; 9 nucleotides match TRBD1. Germline V CDR1 and CDR2: LNHDA, SQIVND (reference sequence). V was clipped by 8 bases and J by 7 bases; unmatched bases: 8. This CDR3 has 14 amino acids. CDR3 amino acids: CASGQDRGGEKLFF. CDR3 nucleotide sequence: TGTGCCAGTGGACAGGACAGGGGTGGTGAAAAACTGTTTTTT.

V usage is TRBV5-4 and J usage is TRBJ1-5; tentative D call: TRBD1 (5 bases). V lost 0 bases, J lost 5 bases, and 12 bases lay in between. Germline-derived CDR1 and CDR2 are SGHNT and YYREEE (reference sequence). This CDR3 is 15 amino acids long. CDR3 in amino acids: CASSLEGSVDQPQHF. Here the CDR3 DNA reads TGTGCCAGCAGCTTGGAGGGGTCGGTAGATCAGCCCCAGCATTTT.

The chain employs TRBV6-5 and TRBJ1-1, with D unclear. The length of the CDR3 is 13 residues. Trimming took off 4 bases at V and 1 base at J, with 7 bases between the two ends. Looked up from germline, CDR1 is MNHEY and CDR2 is SVGAGI. Written as DNA, the CDR3 is TGTGCCAGCAGTTTTGCAGGGAACACTGAAGCTTTCTTT. Protein: CASSFAGNTEAFF.

This clone has only a few counts. The chain couples TRBV3-1 (or the pseudogene TRBV3-2) to TRBJ1-5; 9 bases fit TRBD1. Germline V gene data show CDR1 as LGHDT and CDR2 as YNNKEL (reference sequence). The CDR3 length is 15 residues. The junction had 5 bases not matched to a gene; V was cut back by 1 base and J by 7 bases. The DNA of the CDR3 is TGTGCCAGCAGCCAAGCGTCGGGACAGGGCCAGCCCCAGCATTTT. This translates into CASSQASGQGQPQHF.

The CDR3 bases are TGTGCCAGCTGCCCGGGACAGAGAACCTCTGGGGCCAACGTCCTGACTTTC. It translates to CASCPGQRTSGANVLTF. The gene calls are TRBV25-1 and TRBJ2-6; 7 nucleotides align to TRBD1. The CDR3 is 17 residues long. Trimming cost V 8 bases and J 0 bases; bases outside gene matches: 10. Germline assignment: CDR1 MGHDK and CDR2 SYGVNS.

This chain joins TRBV28 and TRBJ1-1, with 9 bases that match TRBD1. Germline loops: CDR1 MDHEN, CDR2 SYDVKM. The CDR3 contains 15 residues. V was clipped by 5 bases and J by 4 bases; unmatched bases: 8. CDR3 protein: CASSESGTGTTEAFF. The CDR3 DNA reads TGTGCCAGCAGTGAATCCGGGACAGGGACCACTGAAGCTTTCTTT.

CDR3 sequence reads: CASSFAGGPPYEQYF. For the CDR3, the DNA is TGTGCCAGCAGCTTTGCGGGAGGGCCCCCCTACGAGCAGTACTTC. The chain couples TRBV7-2 to TRBJ2-7; 9 positions agree with TRBD2. The CDR3 loop spans 15 amino acids. Germline lookup yields CDR1 SGHTA and CDR2 FQGNSA. V shed 3 bases, J shed 2 bases, and the junction held 5 bases outside the gene matches.

The chain employs TRBV27 and TRBJ1-1; 12 bases align to TRBD1. J lost 11 bases, V lost 6 bases, and 7 bases had no gene match. CDR1 MNHEY and CDR2 SMNVEV come from the germline V gene (reference sequence). The CDR3 has 13 residues. The CDR3 nucleotides are TGTGCCAGCAGGGCCTGGGACAGGGGGCTTGCTTTCTTT. Translated: CASRAWDRGLAFF.

In DNA form, the CDR3 reads TGTGCCAGCAGTTTAAACACCGGAAACACCATATATTTT. This translates into CASSLNTGNTIYF. This chain links TRBV12-3 or TRBV12-4 with TRBJ1-3; D gene ambiguous. This CDR3 spans 13 amino acids. With 2 bases removed from V and 4 bases from J, the gap between germline ends came to 6 bases.

In the case of this clone: A junction end diverges from the germline sequence, so it may reflect a read error. The J gene is TRBJ2-1, the V gene TRBV28, with 7 bases lining up with TRBD1. The V gene's germline CDR1 is MDHEN and CDR2 SYDVKM. The CDR3 contains 16 residues. CDR3 nucleotide sequence: TGTGCCAGCAGTTTATTGTACAGGGGCTCCTCCAATGAGCAGTTCTTC. Its protein product is CASSLLYRGSSNEQFF.

The chain is built from TRBV10-3 and TRBJ1-6; possible D gene TRBD1, 5 bases. This CDR3 comprises 16 residues. Trimming left V 4 bases short and J 10 bases short, with 20 bases between. Germline CDR1 ENHRY, CDR2 SYGVKD. The CDR3 DNA is TGTGCCATCAGTGGATGGTCAGTGAGGCAGGGATCACCCCTCCACTTT. Residues: CAISGWSVRQGSPLHF.

V gene TRBV7-9 combines with J gene TRBJ1-4; perhaps TRBD1 as D (5 bases). CDR3 length equals 15 residues. Germline-derived CDR1 and CDR2 are SEHNR and FQNEAQ (reference sequence). V was cut by 4 bases and J by 8 bases, with 17 bases left in between. CDR3 nucleotide sequence: TGTGCCAGCAGCTACCACCTAGGGGCGGGAGAAAAACTGTTTTTT. Encoded protein: CASSYHLGAGEKLFF.

This rearrangement joins TRBV6-5 to TRBJ2-5; a possible D gene is TRBD2 (6 bases). The germline V and J ends were trimmed by 6 bases and 3 bases, with 14 bases remaining between them. The CDR3 has 14 amino acids. Germline lookup yields CDR1 MNHEY and CDR2 SVGAGI. Here the CDR3 reads CASRPGVTKETQYF. The CDR3 DNA follows: TGTGCCAGCAGACCGGGGGTCACAAAAGAGACCCAGTACTTC.

The V and J genes are TRBV20-1 and TRBJ2-5; 7 bases align to TRBD2. CDR3 length: 11 amino acids. The germline CDR1 and CDR2 sequences are DFQATT and SNEGSKA (reference sequence). The CDR3 DNA reads as TGCAGGGGAGGGGACGGGGAGACCCAGTACTTC. Amino acids: CRGGDGETQYF.

The chain uses TRBV19 and TRBJ2-7, with 7 bases that match TRBD2. Germline V CDR1 and CDR2: LNHDA, SQIVND (reference sequence). Losses at the gene ends were 3 bases for V and 2 bases for J; bases not matched to a gene: 4. The CDR3 loop spans 14 amino acids. The CDR3 spells CASSMGGVPYEQYF. The CDR3 coding sequence is TGTGCCAGTAGTATGGGAGGGGTCCCCTACGAGCAGTACTTC.

This clone was observed a single time. The J gene is TRBJ2-2, the V gene TRBV4-1, with 7 bases aligning to TRBD1. This CDR3 spans 16 amino acids. The V and J ends lost 4 bases and 4 bases, in that order; junction bases with no gene match: 9. CDR1 MGHRA and CDR2 YSYEKL come from the germline V gene. CDR3 amino acids: CASSPGQRLVTGELFF. CDR3 sequence (DNA): TGCGCCAGCAGCCCGGGACAGAGGCTTGTCACCGGGGAGCTGTTTTTT.

This chain joins TRBV5-1 and TRBJ1-2; D remains ambiguous. The germline V gene encodes CDR1 SGHRS and CDR2 YFSETQ. Trimming left V 4 bases short and J 5 bases short, with 15 bases between. The CDR3 has 14 amino acids. CDR3 loop: CASSLDGLGYGYTF. The CDR3 DNA reads TGCGCCAGCAGCCTTGATGGTCTAGGATATGGCTACACCTTC.

The chain has TRBV18 and TRBJ2-1; D is ambiguous. This CDR3 region has 12 residues. V lost 3 bases to trimming and J lost 6 bases, with 6 bases between them. Looked up from germline, CDR1 is KGHSH and CDR2 is LQKENI. The CDR3 sequence is CASSPSVNEQFF. The DNA of the CDR3 is TGTGCCAGCTCACCCTCAGTCAATGAGCAGTTCTTC.

The rearrangement uses TRBV6-5 and TRBJ1-2, with 7 bases identical to TRBD1. The junction had 7 bases not matched to a gene; V was cut back by 6 bases and J by 0 bases. Germline-derived CDR1 and CDR2 are MNHEY and SVGAGI. The CDR3 loop spans 15 amino acids. This CDR3 reads CASRPGTEANYGYTF. CDR3 coding DNA: TGTGCCAGCAGACCCGGGACAGAGGCTAACTATGGCTACACCTTC.

CDR3 nucleotide sequence: TGTGCCAGCAGTTTTAGCGGGAGGGCCGTCGAGCAGTACTTC. The encoded protein is CASSFSGRAVEQYF. This chain connects TRBV27 to TRBJ2-7; 11 positions agree with TRBD2. The trim removed 3 bases at V and 6 bases at J, leaving 4 bases unmatched. The CDR3 totals 14 residues. Germline V gives CDR1 MNHEY, CDR2 SMNVEV (reference sequence).

DNA for the CDR3: TGCAGTGCTCAATATGGCTACACCTTC. This translates into CSAQYGYTF. The V gene is TRBV20-1, the J gene TRBJ1-2, with D unclear. Germline values: CDR1 DFQATT, CDR2 SNEGSKA (reference sequence). The CDR3 has 9 amino acids. V was shortened by 5 bases and J by 5 bases, with 3 bases between the two germline ends.

A single count supports this clone. The chain couples TRBV18 to TRBJ1-1; 9 nucleotides match TRBD1. V was pared by 6 bases and J by 4 bases, with 6 bases of the junction left unmatched. The CDR3 is 14 amino acids. Germline CDR1 reads KGHSH; CDR2 reads LQKENI. CDR3 coding DNA: TGTGCCAGCTCGCTACAGGGGGCGCTCACTGAAGCTTTCTTT. This sequence encodes CASSLQGALTEAFF.

The CDR3 DNA reads as TGTGCCAGCAGTCAGTCCGGGACAGTAGGCACAGATACGCAGTATTTT. Amino acid sequence: CASSQSGTVGTDTQYF. The chain uses TRBV6-2 or TRBV6-3 and TRBJ2-3; 7 bases are shared with TRBD1. The CDR3 covers 16 residues. Germline loops: CDR1 MNHEY, CDR2 SVGEGT. J lost 1 base, V lost 5 bases, and 9 bases had no gene match.

Written as DNA, the CDR3 is TGCGCCAGCAGCCAAGATATAGGCAGGCAGGGAAACACCATATATTTT. Its translation: CASSQDIGRQGNTIYF. V is TRBV4-1 and J is TRBJ1-3; D is ambiguous. From germline, CDR1 is MGHRA and CDR2 YSYEKL. The CDR3 has 16 residues. V was shortened by 0 bases and J by 4 bases, with 13 bases between the two germline ends.

J is TRBJ1-1 and V is TRBV19; a weak D match, TRBD1 (6 bases). The CDR3 totals 12 residues. Germline V gene sequence: CDR1 LNHDA, CDR2 SQIVND (reference sequence). Trimming shortened V by 4 bases and J by 10 bases, and 13 bases separated the two germline ends. Here the CDR3 reads CASSTTSRGAFF. CDR3 nucleotides: TGTGCCAGTAGTACGACCAGCAGGGGAGCTTTCTTT. The entire variable domain, with the rest obtained from reference TRBV19 and TRBJ1-1, is as follows: DGGITQSPKYLFRKEGQNVTLSCEQNLNHDAMYWYRQDPGQGLRLIYYSQIVNDFQKGDIAEGYSVSREKKESFPLTVTSAQKNPTAFYLCASSTTSRGAFFGQGTRLTVV.

This clone was seen just once. The CDR3 bases are TGTGCCAGCAGTACAGAGGGACAGGGAGACACTGAAGCTTTCTTT. Translating gives CASSTEGQGDTEAFF. The rearrangement links TRBV6-5 to TRBJ1-1; 9 positions agree with TRBD1. This CDR3 spans 15 amino acids. Germline V lookup: CDR1 MNHEY, CDR2 SVGAGI. V lost 5 bases, J lost 3 bases, and 7 bases stayed unmatched.

V and J are TRBV5-1 and TRBJ2-7; 9 bases fit TRBD2. Looked up from germline, CDR1 is SGHRS and CDR2 is YFSETQ. V lost 6 bases and J lost 4; bases outside the gene matches: 17. The CDR3 sequence is 17 residues long. The chain's CDR3 is CASIFHANSGRTYEQYF. In nucleotides, the CDR3 is TGCGCCAGCATTTTCCACGCTAATAGCGGGAGAACTTACGAGCAGTACTTC.

This clone was seen once. V is TRBV9 and J is TRBJ1-4; no clear D gene. This CDR3 has 13 amino acids. V shed 0 bases and J shed 8 bases, with 8 bases lying between them. Looked up from germline, CDR1 is SGDLS and CDR2 is YYNGEE. CDR3 protein: CASSVAGSEKLFF. The CDR3 DNA reads as TGTGCCAGCAGCGTAGCAGGAAGCGAAAAACTGTTTTTT.

The chain combines TRBV24-1 with TRBJ2-3; 10 bases align to TRBD2. From germline, CDR1 is KGHDR and CDR2 SFDVKD. J lost 4 bases, V lost 9 bases, and 12 bases had no gene match. This CDR3 has 16 amino acids. CDR3 residues: CATSSGVAGGSDTQYF. The CDR3 DNA sequence: TGTGCCACCTCCTCCGGGGTAGCGGGGGGTTCAGATACGCAGTATTTT.